Presented here are 29 T cell receptor beta chains from one specimen sequenced in a study of shared clonotypes between healthy human individuals. The assay was immunoSEQ multiplex PCR, and TCRdb's table has in-frame clones only and misses some. The table records about 460,000 clones, approximately 71% of them present only once. The sample taken for sequencing was PBMCs. The receptors originated from a woman between 40 and 50 years old in good health. Some clones in this sample may be carry-over from other donors' samples.

This chain uses TRBV6-5 with TRBJ2-7; D might be TRBD2 (6 bases). Germline loops: CDR1 MNHEY, CDR2 SVGAGI. This CDR3 has 15 amino acids. V lost 2 bases and J lost 2, with 13 bases in between. As DNA, the CDR3 is TGTGCCAGCAGTTACACTCGGGAGCCCCCCTACGAGCAGTACTTC. Translation: CASSYTREPPYEQYF.

V and J are TRBV2 and TRBJ1-1, with 8 bases fitting TRBD1. V lost 6 bases and J lost 1; bases outside the gene matches: 4. The length of the CDR3 is 14 residues. Germline V gene lookup returns CDR1 SNHLY and CDR2 FYNNEI. CDR3 in DNA: TGTGCCAGCAGGGGGGGGACAGGGAACACTGAAGCTTTCTTT. Protein product: CASRGGTGNTEAFF.

CDR3 DNA sequence: TGTGCCAGCAGCTTGCTGGGAGGGACTCTCGCCGGGGATACGCAGTATTTT. Translated, it gives CASSLLGGTLAGDTQYF. V is TRBV7-6 and J is TRBJ2-3; 7 bases fit TRBD2. The CDR3 has 17 amino acids. The germline gives CDR1 SGHVS, CDR2 FNYEAQ. V gave up 3 bases and J gave up 6 bases; unmatched junction bases: 15.

This rearrangement joins TRBV4-2 to TRBJ2-1; maybe TRBD1 (5 bases). Trimming removed 4 bases from V and 4 bases from J, with 11 bases in between. The CDR3 runs to 14 residues. CDR1 and CDR2 (germline): LGHNA, YNFKEQ. CDR3 sequence (DNA): TGTGCCAGCAGCCCCCAGACAGCTTACAATGAGCAGTTCTTC. It encodes CASSPQTAYNEQFF.

This clone showed up many times. This rearrangement joins TRBV5-6 to TRBJ2-7; 9 nucleotides agree with TRBD2. J lost 7 bases, V lost 0 bases, and 8 bases had no gene match. CDR3 size: 15 residues. Looked up from germline, CDR1 is SGHDT and CDR2 is YYEEEE. The CDR3 nucleotides read TGTGCCAGCAGCTTGGATAGCGGGAGCGGGAGGGAGCAGTACTTC. As protein: CASSLDSGSGREQYF.

This clone was seen a few times. The chain has TRBV7-8 and TRBJ1-3, with TRBD1 as a possible D gene (5 bases). Trimming pared 1 base from V and 0 bases from J, leaving 10 bases between. Looked up from germline, CDR1 is SGHVS and CDR2 is FQNEAQ. This CDR3 contains 16 residues. The CDR3 nucleotides are TGTGCCAGCAGCTTAGAGGGACTCAGCTCTGGAAACACCATATATTTT. Its protein product is CASSLEGLSSGNTIYF.

This rearrangement joins TRBV7-8 to TRBJ2-7; D is ambiguous. Germline values: CDR1 SGHVS, CDR2 FQNEAQ. Between the trimmed V and J ends, which lost 4 bases and 7 bases, there was a span of 14 bases. This CDR3 has 13 amino acids. The DNA of the CDR3 is TGTGCCAGCAGCTGGAAGGAACTTGGGGAGCAGTACTTC. Amino acid sequence: CASSWKELGEQYF.

This chain links TRBV7-9 with TRBJ2-3, with 12 nucleotides matching TRBD2. V shed 0 bases, J shed 5 bases, and the junction held 3 bases outside the gene matches. Germline CDR1 reads SEHNR; CDR2 reads FQNEAQ (reference sequence). The CDR3 contains 16 residues. CDR3: CASSLAPGLAGDTQYF. As DNA, the CDR3 is TGTGCCAGCAGCTTAGCGCCGGGACTAGCGGGAGATACGCAGTATTTT.

This clone has a handful of counts. The CDR3 loop reads CASSSLSDTIVYF. The CDR3 DNA follows: TGTGCCAGCAGCTCCCTCTCCGACACTATTGTCTACTTC. This chain connects TRBV7-9 to TRBJ2-7; no reliable D call. V lost 4 bases to trimming and J lost 13 bases, with 20 bases between them. The V gene's germline CDR1 is SEHNR and CDR2 FQNEAQ (reference sequence). The CDR3 totals 13 residues. Full variable domain (rest looked up from reference TRBV7-9 and TRBJ2-7): DTGVSQNPRHKITKRGQNVTFRCDPISEHNRLYWYRQTLGQGPEFLTYFQNEAQLEKSRLLSDRFSAERPKGSFSTLEIQRTEQGDSAMYLCASSSLSDTIVYFGPGTRLTVT.

The rearrangement joins TRBV10-3 to TRBJ2-2; 12 bases align to TRBD2. The V and J ends lost 2 bases and 4 bases, in that order; junction bases with no gene match: 2. The germline gives CDR1 ENHRY, CDR2 SYGVKD. CDR3 length equals 16 residues. The CDR3 DNA follows: TGTGCCATCAGTGAGCGACTAGCGGGAGCCACCGGGGAGCTGTTTTTT. Residues: CAISERLAGATGELFF.

This clone appeared once. The genes are TRBV19 and TRBJ2-7; 13 nucleotides line up with TRBD2. Germline V lookup: CDR1 LNHDA, CDR2 SQIVND (reference sequence). The length of the CDR3 is 15 residues. Unmatched junction bases numbered 1, after V lost 3 bases and J lost 2 bases. The CDR3 DNA reads as TGTGCCAGTAGTATGGGGACTAGCGGGGCCTACGAGCAGTACTTC. Its protein is CASSMGTSGAYEQYF.

The rearrangement uses TRBV9 and TRBJ2-1, with TRBD2 matching 10 bases. With 4 bases clipped from V and 7 bases from J, the junction kept 2 bases outside the gene matches. In germline, CDR1 is SGDLS, CDR2 YYNGEE. This CDR3 is built from 13 residues. CDR3 protein: CASSSTSGNEQFF. CDR3 nucleotide sequence: TGTGCCAGCAGCTCGACTAGCGGGAATGAGCAGTTCTTC.

For the CDR3, the DNA is TGTGCCATCAGTGAGTCGCAGCAGGGGGCGAACCACGAGCAGTACTTC. Residues: CAISESQQGANHEQYF. V is TRBV10-3 and J is TRBJ2-7; TRBD1 aligns across 8 bases. Per germline, CDR1 ENHRY and CDR2 SYGVKD. V was pared by 0 bases and J by 5 bases, with 9 bases of the junction left unmatched. The CDR3 sequence is 16 residues long.

This clone was observed a few times. The chain links TRBV7-3 to TRBJ1-4; D call uncertain. This CDR3 is 13 amino acids long. V was cut by 5 bases and J by 8 bases, with 12 bases left in between. Germline V gene lookup returns CDR1 SGHTA and CDR2 FQGTGA. In nucleotides, the CDR3 is TGTGCCAGCAGCCCCTGGTCGGGGGAAAAACTGTTTTTT. Protein product: CASSPWSGEKLFF.

About this clone: This likely came from a read error, as a far larger clone is one base away. Within the sample, other DNA sequences also encode this same CDR3. This chain joins TRBV30 and TRBJ1-2; D is possibly TRBD1 (6 bases). Germline CDR1 is GTSNPN and CDR2 is SVGIG (reference sequence). This CDR3 is built from 13 residues. The CDR3 protein is CAWSVGGPYGYTF. The CDR3 DNA reads TGTGCCTGGAGTGTTGGGGGCCCCTATGGTTACACCTTC.

CDR3 coding DNA: TGTGCCATCAGTGAGTCTTGGGTCGGTCAGCAGTACTTC. Encoded protein: CAISESWVGQQYF. The rearrangement uses TRBV10-3 and TRBJ2-7; D remains unclear. CDR3 length: 13 residues. Trimming took 0 bases from V and 8 from J, leaving 11 bases between them. The V gene's germline CDR1 is ENHRY and CDR2 SYGVKD.

The gene calls are TRBV10-2 and TRBJ2-1, with 7 bases fitting TRBD2. Germline CDR1 WSHSY, CDR2 SAAADI. The CDR3 is 14 amino acids. V shed 6 bases, J shed 4 bases, and the junction held 6 bases outside the gene matches. The CDR3 sequence: CASRATSAYNEQFF. DNA for the CDR3: TGCGCCAGCAGGGCCACTAGCGCTTACAATGAGCAGTTCTTC.

This clone was observed once. The V gene is TRBV4-2, the J gene TRBJ1-5; no clear D gene. V dropped 1 base and J dropped 5 bases, with 12 bases sitting between them. In germline, CDR1 is LGHNA, CDR2 YNFKEQ. The CDR3 has 15 amino acids. CDR3 bases: TGTGCCAGCAGCCAAGGGGAAGGGTTTGATCAGCCCCAGCATTTT. It codes for CASSQGEGFDQPQHF.

The V gene is TRBV7-2, the J gene TRBJ2-2, with 7 bases fitting TRBD2. Germline trimming cut 2 bases from V and 4 bases from J; bases unmatched to any gene: 10. CDR1 is SGHTA and CDR2 is FQGNSA in the germline V gene. The CDR3 contains 17 residues. Here the CDR3 reads CASSLLGGGPGTGELFF. The CDR3 nucleotides are TGTGCCAGCAGCTTACTCGGGGGAGGGCCAGGCACCGGGGAGCTGTTTTTT.

As regards this clone: This CDR3 is also generated by other DNA sequences in the sample. V and J are TRBV27 and TRBJ2-1, with TRBD2 identical over 13 bases. Germline CDR1 and CDR2: MNHEY and SMNVEV (reference sequence). The CDR3 contains 15 residues. The V segment lost 5 bases and the J segment 5 bases; nucleotides outside the gene matches: 3. CDR3 loop: CASSPGTSGNNEQFF. CDR3 nucleotides: TGTGCCAGCAGTCCCGGGACTAGCGGGAACAATGAGCAGTTCTTC.

The chain links TRBV7-3 to TRBJ2-1; D is undetermined. V lost 2 bases and J lost 5, with 10 bases in between. Looked up from germline, CDR1 is SGHTA and CDR2 is FQGTGA. CDR3 length equals 14 residues. CDR3 amino acids: CASSLVLTDNEQFF. In DNA form, the CDR3 reads TGTGCCAGCAGCTTAGTACTAACCGACAATGAGCAGTTCTTC.

The sample holds a few counts of this clone. This likely reflects a read error, since a far larger clone is one base away. The rearrangement uses TRBV30 and TRBJ2-1; D gene unclear. CDR1 is GTSNPN, CDR2 SVGIG, per germline (reference sequence). The CDR3 totals 12 residues. CDR3 sequence: CAWGVRNNEQFF. DNA of the CDR3: TGTGCCTGGGGTGTACGGAACAATGAGCAGTTCTTC.

The rearrangement uses TRBV6-4 and TRBJ1-5; D ambiguous. The V gene lost 2 bases and the J gene lost 0 bases, with 11 bases spanning the gap. CDR3 length: 16 amino acids. Germline CDR1 and CDR2: MRHNA and SNTAGT. In DNA form, the CDR3 reads TGTGCCAGCAGTGACATGGGCGGCGATAGCAATCAGCCCCAGCATTTT. Its translation: CASSDMGGDSNQPQHF.

The chain links TRBV5-4 to TRBJ2-7, with D perhaps given as TRBD1 or TRBD2 (5 bases each). Germline V gene sequence: CDR1 SGHNT, CDR2 YYREEE (reference sequence). There are 15 residues in the CDR3. V lost 4 bases and J lost 7, with 21 bases in between. The CDR3 loop reads CASSKGTSESGEQYF. The CDR3 DNA is TGTGCCAGCAGCAAGGGGACCTCTGAGTCTGGTGAGCAGTACTTC.

The V and J genes are TRBV7-9 and TRBJ1-1; D gene unclear. V was cut by 1 base and J by 9 bases, with 9 bases left in between. Germline V gives CDR1 SEHNR, CDR2 FQNEAQ (reference sequence). There are 12 residues in the CDR3. DNA of the CDR3: TGTGCCAGCAGCTTAGTAGCCACCCAAGCTTTCTTT. Translation gives CASSLVATQAFF.

The CDR3 sequence: CATGNGYTF. CDR3 sequence (DNA): TGTGCCACAGGAAATGGCTACACCTTC. The V and J genes are TRBV10-3 and TRBJ1-2; unclear D gene. The CDR3 has 9 residues. V lost 10 bases and J lost 6, with 6 bases in between. Germline V gene data show CDR1 as ENHRY and CDR2 as SYGVKD.

For this clone: Other DNA sequences in the same sample also yield this CDR3. The CDR3 DNA is TGCGCCAGCAGCTGGACACCGGGACTAGCGGCTAATGAGCAGTTCTTC. Translation gives CASSWTPGLAANEQFF. The chain links TRBV5-1 to TRBJ2-1; the match to TRBD2 covers 11 bases. The germline V gene has CDR1 SGHRS and CDR2 YFSETQ. Trimming at V came to 3 bases and at J to 7 bases, leaving 9 bases not matched to a gene. CDR3 length: 16 amino acids.

The gene calls are TRBV18 and TRBJ2-7, with D possibly being TRBD1 (6 bases). The V and J ends lost 6 bases and 5 bases respectively, with 14 bases between them. The germline gives CDR1 KGHSH, CDR2 LQKENI. The CDR3 totals 13 residues. The CDR3 DNA reads as TGTGCCAGCTCCCGGACAGATGGCCACGAGCAGTACTTC. Its protein is CASSRTDGHEQYF.

The V and J genes are TRBV6-5 and TRBJ2-7, with a weak D call TRBD1 (6 bases). Trimming removed 0 bases at V and 4 bases at J, with 10 bases between. The length of the CDR3 is 14 residues. Germline V lookup: CDR1 MNHEY, CDR2 SVGAGI. The CDR3 here is CASSYSRTDYEQYF. The CDR3 nucleotides read TGTGCCAGCAGTTACTCACGGACAGATTACGAGCAGTACTTC.